This T cell receptor beta chain was observed in a study of breast tumors, draining lymph nodes, adjacent tissues. Study results and caveats: That most tumor T cells come from lymph nodes remained unproven. Tumors had less TCR diversity than lymph nodes, more than nontumor tissue. Data fit most tumor T cells coming from lymph node, expanding in tumor.

TCRdb ran MiXCR on the multiplex PCR reads and lists one entry per CDR3 protein. The sample records some 140,000 distinct CDR3 sequences, around 24% being singletons. Axillary draining lymph nodes of breast cancer patients supplied the node samples. Remarks on this clonotype: Its antigen is currently unknown. Its ends do not fully match the called genes, so a read error is possible.

CDR3 length: 15 amino acids. The germline CDR1 and CDR2 sequences are LNHDA and SQIVND (reference sequence). This TCR was recovered from a female donor with breast cancer. Some clones in this sample may be carry-over from other donors' samples. The chain is built from TRBV19 and TRBJ2-1; D might be TRBD2 (6 bases). Sequencing used axillary lymph node tissue. CDR3 sequence: CASRNRRDPYNEQFF. CDR3 bases: TGTGCCAGTAGAAACAGGCGGGATCCATACAATGAGCAATTCTTC. Variable domain in full (rest from reference TRBV19 and TRBJ2-1): DGGITQSPKYLFRKEGQNVTLSCEQNLNHDAMYWYRQDPGQGLRLIYYSQIVNDFQKGDIAEGYSVSREKKESFPLTVTSAQKNPTAFYLCASRNRRDPYNEQFFGPGTRLTVL.